This T cell receptor (beta chain) was retrieved from a study of blood T cells in healthy people across ages. In its sample, this clonotype was seen a few times. This CDR3 contains 15 residues. V lost 2 bases and J 2 bases, leaving 11 bases between the germline ends. Germline V CDR1 and CDR2: MNHNY, SVGAGI (reference sequence). The authors ran a second PCR of about 6 to 11 cycles using a sample-barcoded 5' primer and a J-beta primer mix. Using its own MiXCR run on the 5' RACE reads, TCRdb lists one record per CDR3 protein. Of over 1,500,000 distinct CDR3 sequences listed, 49% are singletons. The TCR comes from a woman between 35 and 50 years old in good health. The sample taken for sequencing was blood. The chain employs TRBV6-6 and TRBJ2-3, with D possibly TRBD2 on 6 matching bases. The CDR3 region is CASSYNGGTTDTQYF. The CDR3 DNA follows: TGTGCCAGCAGTTACAATGGGGGGACCACAGATACGCAGTATTTT.